The rows below give T cell receptor beta chains drawn from one sample of a study of CD8 T cells in ankylosing spondylitis. TCRdb independently ran MiXCR on the 5' RACE reads; one entry per CDR3 protein. This sample has 200,000 to 250,000 distinct CDR3 sequences, with 8% to 9% found just once. The sample comprised blood, either unsorted or a sorted T cell fraction (not recorded which). Receptors originate from a female donor with ankylosing spondylitis or in good health (not recorded which). CDR3s include the opening cysteine and the closing phenylalanine or tryptophan. The order of the fields is D gene, V gene, J gene, clone size, CDR3 DNA, CDR3 protein. The D gene is left open where the match is weak. Only part of the rows carry a size: once, few, many, or a class if the clone is expanded.

-	TRBV5-1	TRBJ2-2	many	TGCGCCAGCAGCTTGGATCTTAGTCAACACCCCGGGGAGCTGTTTTTT	CASSLDLSQHPGELFF
TRBD1	TRBV12-3/TRBV12-4	TRBJ2-7	many	TGTGCCAGCAGCTACACAGGGGGCCAAGACGAGCAGTACTTC	CASSYTGGQDEQYF
TRBD1	TRBV18	TRBJ2-3	many	TGTGCCAGCTCACTCGGACAGGGTAGCACAGATACGCAGTATTTT	CASSLGQGSTDTQYF
TRBD1	TRBV29-1	TRBJ1-1	many	TGCAGCGTTGAGGACAGGGATCGGCTGAGGGCTTTCTTT	CSVEDRDRLRAFF
-	TRBV4-3	TRBJ1-1	many	TGCGCCAGCAGCCAAGATCTGGAGGACACTGAAGCTTTCTTT	CASSQDLEDTEAFF
-	TRBV7-9	TRBJ1-4	few	TGTGCCAGCCGACTGAGCGCCCGAGGGGAAAAACTGTTTTTT	CASRLSARGEKLFF
TRBD1	TRBV20-1	TRBJ2-3	-	TGCAGTGCTCTGGACAGGTCGAAGAATACGCAGTATTTT	CSALDRSKNTQYF
-	TRBV7-2	TRBJ2-1	many	TGTGCCAGCAGCTTAGGCAGGGCCTTTGAGCAGTTCTTC	CASSLGRAFEQFF
-	TRBV7-2	TRBJ2-7	many	TGTGCCAGCAGACTAGGGGGGGATCTCTACGAGCAGTACTTC	CASRLGGDLYEQYF
TRBD1	TRBV6-1	TRBJ1-2	many	TGTGCCAGCAGTGTGGGACAGGGATACTATGGCTACACCTTC	CASSVGQGYYGYTF
-	TRBV7-2	TRBJ2-7	many	TGTGCCAGCACCTCCAGGGGCGAGCAGTACTTC	CASTSRGEQYF
-	TRBV20-1	TRBJ2-3	many	TGCAGTGCTAGAGATCTGGTATATACGCAGTATTTT	CSARDLVYTQYF
-	TRBV11-2	TRBJ2-1	-	TGTGCCAGCAGCTTAGAGCGACCCGGCAAGCAGTTCTTC	CASSLERPGKQFF
-	TRBV14	TRBJ1-3	many	TGTGCCAGCAGCCCCCGGGTGGGCGGTGGAAACACCATATATTTT	CASSPRVGGGNTIYF
-	TRBV7-2	TRBJ2-7	few	TGTGCCAGCAGCCCCACGATACAAGCCTACGAGCAGTACTTC	CASSPTIQAYEQYF
-	TRBV4-2	TRBJ2-1	few	TGTGCCAGCAGCCCGGGGAGACGCTCCTACAATGAGCAGTTCTTC	CASSPGRRSYNEQFF
-	TRBV5-6	TRBJ1-2	many	TGTGCCAGCAGCTTTGGTGACAGATTCTATGGCTACACCTTC	CASSFGDRFYGYTF
-	TRBV5-1	TRBJ2-7	many	TGCGCCAGCAGCTTGGACGTCCGAGCCTACGAGCAGTACTTC	CASSLDVRAYEQYF
-	TRBV14	TRBJ2-7	many	TGTGCCAGCAGCTATTCGGGTCCAAGAGAGCAGTACTTC	CASSYSGPREQYF
-	TRBV7-6	TRBJ2-7	many	TGTGCCAGCAGCTCCCGGGATATGGACTACGAGCAGTACTTC	CASSSRDMDYEQYF
-	TRBV27	TRBJ1-3	many	TGTGCCAGCAGTTTAGGGGTTGGAAACACCATATATTTT	CASSLGVGNTIYF
-	TRBV30	TRBJ1-1	many	TGTGCCTGGAAGGGACCATCGTACGGCGAAGCTTTCTTT	CAWKGPSYGEAFF